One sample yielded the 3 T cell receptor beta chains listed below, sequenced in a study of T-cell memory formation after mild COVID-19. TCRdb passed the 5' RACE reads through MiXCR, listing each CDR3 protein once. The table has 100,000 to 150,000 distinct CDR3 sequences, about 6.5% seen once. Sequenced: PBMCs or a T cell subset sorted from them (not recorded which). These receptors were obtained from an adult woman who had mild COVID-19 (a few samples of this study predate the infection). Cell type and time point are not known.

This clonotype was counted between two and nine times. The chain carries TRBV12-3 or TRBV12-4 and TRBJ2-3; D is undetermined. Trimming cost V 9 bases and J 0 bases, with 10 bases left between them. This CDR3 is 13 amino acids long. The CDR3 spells CASDGGSTDTQYF. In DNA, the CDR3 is TGTGCCAGTGATGGTGGGAGCACAGATACGCAGTATTTT.

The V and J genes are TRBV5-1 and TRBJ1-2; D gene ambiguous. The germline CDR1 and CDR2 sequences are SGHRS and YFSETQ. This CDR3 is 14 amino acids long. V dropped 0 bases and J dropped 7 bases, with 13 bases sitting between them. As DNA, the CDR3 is TGCGCCAGCAGCTTGGAGGCAGGCTTGCCTGGCTACACCTTC. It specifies CASSLEAGLPGYTF.

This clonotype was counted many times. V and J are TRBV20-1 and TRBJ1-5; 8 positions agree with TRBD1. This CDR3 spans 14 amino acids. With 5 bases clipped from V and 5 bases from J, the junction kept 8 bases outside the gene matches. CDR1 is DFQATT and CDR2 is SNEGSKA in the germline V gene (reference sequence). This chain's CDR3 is CSAGVGQGDQPQHF. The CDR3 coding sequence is TGCAGTGCTGGAGTCGGACAGGGTGATCAGCCCCAGCATTTT.